This T cell receptor beta chain was sequenced in a study of cytomegalovirus exposure and HLA in healthy donors. Whole-study results and caveats: The study found most TCR sequences rare, yet found some public TCRs in many donors. The TCR clusters that emerged in the first cohort tended, a later analysis found, to co-occur in the approximately 130 validation repertoires.

TCRdb keeps only in-frame clones here, not all; method: immunoSEQ multiplex PCR. The sample lists about 82,000 clones, more than 85% occurring once. As for this clone: The antigen is not known.

Trimming removed 2 bases from V and 3 bases from J; junction bases left unmatched: 4. The CDR3 length is 16 residues. Germline CDR1 reads KGHSH; CDR2 reads LQKENI. The sample consisted of PBMCs. The sequence came from a man between 18 and 35 years old in good health and CMV-seronegative. The chain couples TRBV18 to TRBJ2-7; 13 positions match TRBD2. This CDR3 is CASSPATSGGNYEQYF. For the CDR3, the DNA is TGTGCCAGCTCACCAGCGACTAGCGGGGGGAACTACGAGCAGTACTTC.